Sequencing of this T cell receptor (beta chain) was carried out in a study of blood T cell repertoires in COVID-19. The CDR3 has 14 residues. The germline V gene encodes CDR1 LGHDT and CDR2 YNNKEL (reference sequence). V was clipped by 0 bases and J by 9 bases, with 12 bases between them. Using immunoSEQ multiplex PCR, the repertoire was profiled, and TCRdb retains in-frame clones only, with some absent. This table holds 300,000 to 350,000 clones, 90% found once. The receptor was isolated from a young woman with acute COVID-19. Sequencing input: PBMCs or T cells enriched from blood (not recorded which). The V gene is TRBV3-1 (or the pseudogene TRBV3-2), the J gene TRBJ2-1; D uncertain. The CDR3 DNA reads as TGTGCCAGCAGCCAAGAGTCGTCGACTTCTGAGCAGTTCTTC. It translates to CASSQESSTSEQFF.